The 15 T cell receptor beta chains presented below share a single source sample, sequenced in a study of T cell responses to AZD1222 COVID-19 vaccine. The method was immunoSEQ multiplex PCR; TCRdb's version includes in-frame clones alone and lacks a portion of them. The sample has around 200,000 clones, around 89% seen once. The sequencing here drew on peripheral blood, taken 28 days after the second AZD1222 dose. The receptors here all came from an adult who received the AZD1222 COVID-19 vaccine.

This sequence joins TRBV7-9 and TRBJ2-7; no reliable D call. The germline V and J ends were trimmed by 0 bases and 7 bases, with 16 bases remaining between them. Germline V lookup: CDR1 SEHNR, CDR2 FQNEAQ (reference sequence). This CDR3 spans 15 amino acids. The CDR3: CASSLAFSRGVEQYF. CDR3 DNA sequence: TGTGCCAGCAGCTTAGCGTTTTCGCGCGGCGTGGAGCAGTACTTC. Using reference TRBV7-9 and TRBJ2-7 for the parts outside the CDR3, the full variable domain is DTGVSQNPRHKITKRGQNVTFRCDPISEHNRLYWYRQTLGQGPEFLTYFQNEAQLEKSRLLSDRFSAERPKGSFSTLEIQRTEQGDSAMYLCASSLAFSRGVEQYFGPGTRLTVT.

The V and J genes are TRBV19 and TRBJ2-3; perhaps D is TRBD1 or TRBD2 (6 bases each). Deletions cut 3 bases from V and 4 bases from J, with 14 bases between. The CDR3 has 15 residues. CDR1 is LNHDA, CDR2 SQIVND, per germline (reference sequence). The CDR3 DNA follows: TGTGCCAGTAGTATCGTAGGGGGGCGCGCAGATACGCAGTATTTT. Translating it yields CASSIVGGRADTQYF.

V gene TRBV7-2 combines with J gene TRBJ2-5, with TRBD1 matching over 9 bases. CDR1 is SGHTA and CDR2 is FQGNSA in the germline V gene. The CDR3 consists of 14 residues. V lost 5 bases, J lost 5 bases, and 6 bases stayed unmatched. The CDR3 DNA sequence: TGTGCCAGCAGCCCCAGGACAGGGGTGGAGACCCAGTACTTC. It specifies CASSPRTGVETQYF.

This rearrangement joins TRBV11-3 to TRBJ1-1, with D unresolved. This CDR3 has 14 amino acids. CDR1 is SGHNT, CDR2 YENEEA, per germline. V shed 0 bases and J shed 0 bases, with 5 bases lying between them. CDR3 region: CASSLEHMNTEAFF. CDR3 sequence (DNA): TGTGCCAGCAGCTTAGAGCACATGAACACTGAAGCTTTCTTT.

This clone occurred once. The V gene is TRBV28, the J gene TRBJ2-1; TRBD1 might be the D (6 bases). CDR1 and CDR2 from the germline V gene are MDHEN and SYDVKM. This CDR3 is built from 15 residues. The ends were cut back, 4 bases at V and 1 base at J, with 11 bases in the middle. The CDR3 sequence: CASSSTGTSYNEQFF. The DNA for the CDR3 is TGTGCCAGCAGTTCGACAGGTACTTCCTACAATGAGCAGTTCTTC.

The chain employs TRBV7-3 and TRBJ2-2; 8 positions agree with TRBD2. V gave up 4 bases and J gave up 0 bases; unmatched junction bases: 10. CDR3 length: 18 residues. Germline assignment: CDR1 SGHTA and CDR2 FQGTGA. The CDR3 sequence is CASSYLAGRTPNTGELFF. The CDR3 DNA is TGTGCCAGCAGCTACCTAGCGGGCCGAACTCCGAACACCGGGGAGCTGTTTTTT.

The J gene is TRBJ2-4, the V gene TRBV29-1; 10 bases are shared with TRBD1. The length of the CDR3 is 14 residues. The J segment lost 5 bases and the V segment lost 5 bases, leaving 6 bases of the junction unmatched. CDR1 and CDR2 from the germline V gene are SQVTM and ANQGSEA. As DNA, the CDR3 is TGCAGCGTTCAAGGACAGGGGGGCGAAAACATTCAGTACTTC. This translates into CSVQGQGGENIQYF. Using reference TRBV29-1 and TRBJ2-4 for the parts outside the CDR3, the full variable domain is SAVISQKPSRDICQRGTSLTIQCQVDSQVTMMFWYRQQPGQSLTLIATANQGSEATYESGFVIDKFPISRPNLTFSTLTVSNMSPEDSSIYLCSVQGQGGENIQYFGAGTRLSVL.

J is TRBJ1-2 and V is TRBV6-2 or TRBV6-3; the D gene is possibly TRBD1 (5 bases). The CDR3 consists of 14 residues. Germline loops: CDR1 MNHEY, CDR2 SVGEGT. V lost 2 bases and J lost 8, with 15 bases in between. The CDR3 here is CASSYDHSGTGYTF. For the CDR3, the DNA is TGTGCCAGCAGTTACGATCACTCGGGGACGGGCTACACCTTC.

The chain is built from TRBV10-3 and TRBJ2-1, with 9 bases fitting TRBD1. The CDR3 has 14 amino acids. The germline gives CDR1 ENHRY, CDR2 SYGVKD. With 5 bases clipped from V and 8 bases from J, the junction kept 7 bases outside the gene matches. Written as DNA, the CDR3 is TGTGCCATCAGTCCGGGACAGGGACGGGATGAGCAGTTCTTC. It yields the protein CAISPGQGRDEQFF.

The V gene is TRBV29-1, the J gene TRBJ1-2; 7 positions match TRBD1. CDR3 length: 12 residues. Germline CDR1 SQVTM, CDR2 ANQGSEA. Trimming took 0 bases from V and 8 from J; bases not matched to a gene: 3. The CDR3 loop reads CSVEEQGNGYTF. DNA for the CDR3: TGCAGCGTTGAAGAACAGGGGAACGGCTACACCTTC. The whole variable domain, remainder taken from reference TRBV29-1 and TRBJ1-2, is SAVISQKPSRDICQRGTSLTIQCQVDSQVTMMFWYRQQPGQSLTLIATANQGSEATYESGFVIDKFPISRPNLTFSTLTVSNMSPEDSSIYLCSVEEQGNGYTFGSGTRLTVV.

CDR3 sequence (DNA): TGTGCCTGGGCCGGGACAATCTCCTACGAGCAGTACTTC. Translating it yields CAWAGTISYEQYF. The rearrangement joins TRBV30 to TRBJ2-7; D perhaps matches TRBD1 (6 bases). Per the germline V gene, CDR1 is GTSNPN and CDR2 is SVGIG (reference sequence). Trimming removed 5 bases from V and 0 bases from J, with 11 bases in between. CDR3 length: 13 residues.

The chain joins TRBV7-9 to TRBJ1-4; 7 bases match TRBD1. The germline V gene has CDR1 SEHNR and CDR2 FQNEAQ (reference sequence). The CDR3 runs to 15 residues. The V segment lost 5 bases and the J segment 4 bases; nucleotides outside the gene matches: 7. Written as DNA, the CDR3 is TGTGCCAGCAGCCCAGGACAGGCAATTAATGAAAAACTGTTTTTT. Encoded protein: CASSPGQAINEKLFF. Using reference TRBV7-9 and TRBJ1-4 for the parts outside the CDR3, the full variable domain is DTGVSQNPRHKITKRGQNVTFRCDPISEHNRLYWYRQTLGQGPEFLTYFQNEAQLEKSRLLSDRFSAERPKGSFSTLEIQRTEQGDSAMYLCASSPGQAINEKLFFGSGTQLSVL.

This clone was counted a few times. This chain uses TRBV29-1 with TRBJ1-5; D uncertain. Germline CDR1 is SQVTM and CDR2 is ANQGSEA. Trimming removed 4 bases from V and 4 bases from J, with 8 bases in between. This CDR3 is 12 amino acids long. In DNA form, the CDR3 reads TGCAGCGTTGGGGAGCCGAATCAGCCCCAGCATTTT. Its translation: CSVGEPNQPQHF.

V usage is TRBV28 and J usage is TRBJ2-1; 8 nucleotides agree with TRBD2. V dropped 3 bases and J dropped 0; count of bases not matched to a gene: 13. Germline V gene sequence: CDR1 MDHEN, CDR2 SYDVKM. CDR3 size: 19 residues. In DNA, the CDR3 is TGTGCCAGCAGTTTTGAGGGACTAGGTGGATCGGGCTCCTACAATGAGCAGTTCTTC. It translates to CASSFEGLGGSGSYNEQFF.

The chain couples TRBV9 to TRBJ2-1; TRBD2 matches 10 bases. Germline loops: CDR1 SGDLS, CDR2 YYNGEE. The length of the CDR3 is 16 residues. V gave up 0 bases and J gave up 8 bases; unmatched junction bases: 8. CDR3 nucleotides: TGTGCCAGCAGCGTAGGGTCTAGCGGGAGTGGGGATGAGCAGTTCTTC. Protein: CASSVGSSGSGDEQFF. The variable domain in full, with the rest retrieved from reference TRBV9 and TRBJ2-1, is DSGVTQTPKHLITATGQRVTLRCSPRSGDLSVYWYQQSLDQGLQFLIQYYNGEERAKGNILERFSAQQFPDLHSELNLSSLELGDSALYFCASSVGSSGSGDEQFFGPGTRLTVL.